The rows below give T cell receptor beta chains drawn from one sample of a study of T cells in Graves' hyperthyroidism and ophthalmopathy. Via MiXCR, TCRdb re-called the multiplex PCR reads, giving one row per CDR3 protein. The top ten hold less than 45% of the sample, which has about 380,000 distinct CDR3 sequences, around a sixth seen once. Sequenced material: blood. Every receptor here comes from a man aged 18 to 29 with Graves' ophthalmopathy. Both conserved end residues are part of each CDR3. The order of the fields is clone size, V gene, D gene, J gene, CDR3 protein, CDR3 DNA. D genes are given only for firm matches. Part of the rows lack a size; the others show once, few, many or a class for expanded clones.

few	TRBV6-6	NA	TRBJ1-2	CASSYEESNGYTF	TGTGCCAGCAGTTACGAGGAAAGTAATGGCTACACCTTC
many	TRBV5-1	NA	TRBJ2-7	CASSLEAAYEQYF	TGCGCCAGCAGCTTGGAAGCGGCCTACGAGCAGTACTTC
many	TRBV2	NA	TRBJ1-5	CASSDEAQPQHF	TGTGCCAGCAGTGACGAGGCTCAGCCCCAGCATTTT
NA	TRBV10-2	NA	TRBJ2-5	CASSGYLRETQYF	TGCGCCAGCAGTGGCTACTTAAGGGAGACCCAGTACTTC
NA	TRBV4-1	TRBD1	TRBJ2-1	CASSHGGQGYDEQFF	TGCGCCAGCAGCCATGGGGGACAGGGGTACGATGAGCAGTTCTTC
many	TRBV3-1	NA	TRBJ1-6	CASSQDIGSYNSPLHF	TGTGCCAGCAGCCAAGATATAGGCTCTTATAATTCACCCCTCCACTTT
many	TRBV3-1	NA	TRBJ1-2	CASSTGQISGYTF	TGTGCCAGCAGCACAGGACAGATAAGTGGCTACACCTTC
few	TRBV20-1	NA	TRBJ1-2	CSANFGTDYGYTF	TGCAGTGCGAACTTTGGGACGGATTATGGCTACACCTTC
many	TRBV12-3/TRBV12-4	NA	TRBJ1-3	CASSLGLNSGNTIYF	TGTGCCAGCAGTTTAGGATTGAACTCTGGAAACACCATATATTTT
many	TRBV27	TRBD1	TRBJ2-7	CASSFSGQGDGYEQYF	TGTGCCAGCAGTTTCTCCGGACAGGGAGATGGATACGAGCAGTACTTC
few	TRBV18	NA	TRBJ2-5	CASSPVTEYQETQYF	TGTGCCAGCTCACCAGTCACCGAGTACCAAGAGACCCAGTACTTC
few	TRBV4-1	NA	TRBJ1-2	CASSQDGPGTDYGYTF	TGCGCCAGCAGCCAAGATGGCCCCGGGACGGACTATGGCTACACCTTC
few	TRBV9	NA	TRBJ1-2	CASSVEGDGSGGYTF	TGTGCCAGCAGCGTAGAGGGAGACGGAAGTGGTGGCTACACCTTC
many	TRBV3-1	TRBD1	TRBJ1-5	CASSRGQGRNQPQHF	TGTGCCAGCAGTCGAGGACAGGGCCGCAATCAGCCCCAGCATTTT
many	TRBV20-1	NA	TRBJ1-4	CSARQGAANEKLFF	TGCAGTGCACGGCAGGGCGCGGCTAATGAAAAACTGTTTTTT
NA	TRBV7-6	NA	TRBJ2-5	CASNPGEPETQYF	TGTGCCAGCAACCCAGGGGAGCCAGAGACCCAGTACTTC
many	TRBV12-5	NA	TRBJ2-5	CASGFSTEGYQETQYF	TGTGCTAGTGGTTTTAGTACAGAGGGGTACCAAGAGACCCAGTACTTC
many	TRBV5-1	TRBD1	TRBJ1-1	CASSLTGTDTEAFF	TGCGCCAGCAGCTTGACAGGGACAGACACTGAAGCTTTCTTT